This T cell receptor beta chain was identified in a study of Ad26.COV2.S vaccination and SARS-CoV-2 variants (TCRdb year 2021). As for the study more broadly: Donors in the vaccine arm were drawn from COV1001, a multicentre, randomized, double-blind, placebo-controlled phase I-IIa trial testing Ad26.COV2.S in healthy adults. Ad26.COV2.S was administered intramuscularly at a dose of 5x10^10 or 1x10^11 viral particles, either as one shot or as two shots given 56 days apart. Sequencing of the TCRbeta repertoire served to evaluate the specificity and breadth of SARS-CoV-2-reactive T cell receptors following Ad26.COV2.S vaccination. A total of 32 samples were included in the TCR-sequenced set, comprising around 20 Ad26.COV2.S vaccine recipients, 5 placebo recipients and 8 SARS-CoV-2 convalescent individuals. Trial participants were randomized into five groups of five: low-dose or high-dose Ad26.COV2.S given once or twice, or placebo on both occasions. Throughout the experiments and outcome assessment, investigators stayed blinded to trial group allocation.

With respect to this clone: Its binding antigen is unknown. At one boundary the junction diverges from the germline segment, which might be a read error.

In the paper's terms, the treatment or condition label means: roughly 20 received Ad26.COV2.S at low or high dose, single or two shots; about 5 received placebo; per-sample allocation not given. Repertoires of vaccine and placebo recipients were sequenced from samples taken on day 63 after the first injection. In Cohort 1b, 20 to 25 adults aged 18-55 years were enrolled at a single site in Boston, USA, between 29 July and 7 August 2020. As a vaccine, Ad26.COV2.S was a replication-incompetent adenovirus type 26 vector that expressed a prefusion-stabilized SARS-CoV-2 spike protein derived from the original Wuhan strain. Overall study results and their limits: Ad26.COV2.S recipients had higher spike-specific TCR breadth than placebo recipients (P = 0.0014). After vaccination, spike-specific CD8+ and CD4+ T cell responses were reported to show substantial breadth. It was noted by the authors that total T cell responses may have been underestimated by the TCR breadth and depth analyses. Vaccine and placebo recipients had similar non-spike TCR breadth, a finding consistent with the vaccine containing only spike. The study was not powered to compare responses between vaccine doses or regimens.

The immunoSEQ Assay was the method used to sequence TCRbeta CDR3 regions. After extraction, genomic DNA underwent amplification by bias-controlled multiplex PCR, followed by high-throughput sequencing. As for the authors' bioinformatics: To quantify the absolute abundance of each unique TCRbeta CDR3 region, sequences were collapsed and filtered. T cell fraction was estimated by normalizing TCRbeta template counts to usable DNA, which was measured by amplifying reference genes present in all nucleated cells. Repertoire TCRs were annotated as SARS-CoV-2-specific when V gene, CDR3 amino acid sequence and J gene were exactly matched to a known reactive TCR set. The reference SARS-CoV-2 TCR set came from MIRA and was filtered for enrichment in COVID-19-positive ImmuneCODE repertoires, removing public or cross-reactive TCRs. Based on the MIRA antigens, annotated TCRs were further analysed at the level of specific ORF or position within ORF. Breadth was defined as annotated unique rearrangements over total unique productive rearrangements; depth was the summed frequency of those rearrangements. Two-sided Wilcoxon rank-sum tests were applied when comparing TCR breadth between groups. In its TCRdb copy, this immuneACCESS table keeps in-frame sequences only and misses some clones. Where compared with another copy, unresolved V genes explain less than half of these, and the others have no known cause. V and J calls and clone size come straight from that table; D and trimming were deduced from the DNA. This sample lists roughly 400,000 clones; 80% to 95% were detected once. Roughly 3.9% of the sample is held by the ten biggest clonotypes.

CDR1 and CDR2 are drawn from the germline V gene: MNHEY, SVGAGI. The CDR3 runs 14 amino acids, cysteine and phenylalanine included. This entry keeps only the CDR3 DNA: 42 bases, framed from base 1. The rearrangement combines TRBV6-5 with TRBJ2-7; 6 matching bases give a weak D call of TRBD1. Sequencing used peripheral blood, obtained in a trial of Ad26.COV2.S vaccine versus placebo. This clonotype was sampled from a person between 18 and 65 years old who received the Ad26.COV2.S COVID-19 vaccine or a placebo. The nucleotides read TGTGCCTCCCGACCTCAGGACAGAGCCTACGCGCAGTACTTC. Its protein is CASRPQDRAYAQYF.